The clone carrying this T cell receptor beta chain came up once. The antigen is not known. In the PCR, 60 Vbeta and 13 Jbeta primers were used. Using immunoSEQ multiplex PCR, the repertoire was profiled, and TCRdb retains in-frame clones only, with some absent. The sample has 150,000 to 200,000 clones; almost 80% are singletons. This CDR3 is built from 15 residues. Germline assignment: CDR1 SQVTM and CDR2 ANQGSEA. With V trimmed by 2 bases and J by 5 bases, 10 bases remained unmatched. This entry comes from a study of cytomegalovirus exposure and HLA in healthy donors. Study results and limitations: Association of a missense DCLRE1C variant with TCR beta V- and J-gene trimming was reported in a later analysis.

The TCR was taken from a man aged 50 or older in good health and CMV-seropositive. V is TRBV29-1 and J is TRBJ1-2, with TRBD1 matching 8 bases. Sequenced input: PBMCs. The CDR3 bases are TGCAGCGTTGAAACCCGGACAGGGAAGGGGTATGGCTACACCTTC. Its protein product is CSVETRTGKGYGYTF.